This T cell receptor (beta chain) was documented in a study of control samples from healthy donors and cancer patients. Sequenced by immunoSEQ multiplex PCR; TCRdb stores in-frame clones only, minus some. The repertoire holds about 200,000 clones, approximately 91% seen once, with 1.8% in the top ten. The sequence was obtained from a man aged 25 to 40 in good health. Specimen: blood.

The CDR3 loop reads CSVELSEQYNEQFF. The CDR3 DNA reads TGCAGCGTTGAACTGTCAGAGCAGTACAATGAGCAGTTCTTC. J is TRBJ2-1 and V is TRBV29-1; no firm D call. Trimming took off 2 bases at V and 4 bases at J, with 12 bases between the two ends. The CDR3 contains 14 residues. The germline CDR1 and CDR2 sequences are SQVTM and ANQGSEA.